This T cell receptor beta chain was sequenced during a study of cytomegalovirus exposure and HLA in healthy donors. V lost 0 bases to trimming and J lost 0 bases, with 6 bases between them. There are 15 residues in the CDR3. Germline-derived CDR1 and CDR2 are SGHRS and YFSETQ. This clone showed up just a few times. The same CDR3 also results from other DNA sequences found in this sample. In the PCR, 60 Vbeta and 13 Jbeta primers were used. Sequenced by immunoSEQ multiplex PCR; TCRdb stores in-frame clones only, minus some. The sample has 150,000 to 200,000 clones, 80% to 90% seen once. The sequenced sample was PBMCs. The V and J genes are TRBV5-1 and TRBJ1-4; no reliable D call. This TCR was sampled from a woman under 30 in good health and CMV-seronegative. CDR3 nucleotide sequence: TGCGCCAGCAGCTTGGCAGAGGCAACTAATGAAAAACTGTTTTTT. It translates to CASSLAEATNEKLFF.